The rows below give T cell receptor beta chains drawn from one sample of a study of T cell repertoires in cytomegalovirus infection. TCRdb reanalysed the reads using MiXCR and keeps one entry per CDR3 protein. The sample yields around 550,000 distinct CDR3 sequences, approximately 26% seen once. Sample: PBMCs. The receptors come from a human donor in good health (CMV status not recorded). Some clones in this sample may be carry-over from other donors' samples. CDR3s include the opening cysteine and the closing phenylalanine or tryptophan. The D gene is left open where the match is weak. Clone size, where shown, is once, few, many, or a class for clones that have expanded.

CDR3nt: TGTGCCAGCAGTGAGGTTGCGGCAACAGATACGCAGTATTTT; CDR3aa: CASSEVAATDTQYF; j_gene: TRBJ2-3; v_gene: TRBV25-1; d_gene: -; abundance: many
CDR3nt: TGTGCCAGCCCACCCCCCGGGCTGGTGAACACCGGGGAGCTGTTTTTT; CDR3aa: CASPPPGLVNTGELFF; j_gene: TRBJ2-2; v_gene: TRBV7-8; d_gene: -; abundance: few
CDR3nt: TGTGCCAGCAGTGACCCCGGACTAGCGGGATCGAAGCAGTACTTC; CDR3aa: CASSDPGLAGSKQYF; j_gene: TRBJ2-7; v_gene: TRBV25-1; d_gene: TRBD2; abundance: few
CDR3nt: TGTGCCACCAGCAAAGGGATAGACGCCGGGGAGCTGTTTTTT; CDR3aa: CATSKGIDAGELFF; j_gene: TRBJ2-2; v_gene: TRBV15; d_gene: -; abundance: few
CDR3nt: TGTGCCACCCCCCTGGGGAACACTGAAGCTTTCTTT; CDR3aa: CATPLGNTEAFF; j_gene: TRBJ1-1; v_gene: TRBV15; d_gene: -; abundance: -
CDR3nt: TGCAGTGCTAGAGATAGAGGGCCCCAGGGAGCTTTCTTT; CDR3aa: CSARDRGPQGAFF; j_gene: TRBJ1-1; v_gene: TRBV20-1; d_gene: -; abundance: few
CDR3nt: TGTGCCAGCAGTTATCGAGCGAACACTGCAGCTTTCTTT; CDR3aa: CASSYRANTAAFF; j_gene: TRBJ1-1; v_gene: TRBV6-6; d_gene: -; abundance: -
CDR3nt: TGTGCCAGCAGCCGGGACAGGGGTCCCGGGGAGCTGTTTTTT; CDR3aa: CASSRDRGPGELFF; j_gene: TRBJ2-2; v_gene: TRBV7-2; d_gene: TRBD1; abundance: few
CDR3nt: TGTGCCAGCAGTCGACTAGCGGGTCAAAGCGAGCAGTACTTC; CDR3aa: CASSRLAGQSEQYF; j_gene: TRBJ2-7; v_gene: TRBV12-3/TRBV12-4; d_gene: TRBD2; abundance: many
CDR3nt: TGTGCCAGCAGGGCAGAAGCTAATTCACCCCTCCACTTT; CDR3aa: CASRAEANSPLHF; j_gene: TRBJ1-6; v_gene: TRBV2; d_gene: -; abundance: -
CDR3nt: TGTGCCAGCACCCCCCCAGGACAGGGGAACACTGAAGCTTTCTTT; CDR3aa: CASTPPGQGNTEAFF; j_gene: TRBJ1-1; v_gene: TRBV28; d_gene: TRBD1; abundance: -
CDR3nt: TGTGCCAGCAGTGAAAGTCTCGCCGGGGAGCTGTTTTTT; CDR3aa: CASSESLAGELFF; j_gene: TRBJ2-2; v_gene: TRBV2; d_gene: -; abundance: -
CDR3nt: TGTGCCAGCAGCTTCAGACTAGCGGGAGGGGCAGATACGCAGTATTTT; CDR3aa: CASSFRLAGGADTQYF; j_gene: TRBJ2-3; v_gene: TRBV7-2; d_gene: TRBD2; abundance: many
CDR3nt: TGTGCCAGCAGTTACAGGATACAGTCCACTGAAGCTTTCTTT; CDR3aa: CASSYRIQSTEAFF; j_gene: TRBJ1-1; v_gene: TRBV6-5; d_gene: -; abundance: -
CDR3nt: TGTGCCAGCAGCTCCGTGACAGAACCGTGGGAGACCCAGTACTTC; CDR3aa: CASSSVTEPWETQYF; j_gene: TRBJ2-5; v_gene: TRBV7-2; d_gene: -; abundance: -
CDR3nt: TGTGCCATCCGGGGAGGGGAGCTCCAGGGAAGCTCAGATACGCAGTATTTT; CDR3aa: CAIRGGELQGSSDTQYF; j_gene: TRBJ2-3; v_gene: TRBV10-3; d_gene: TRBD2; abundance: -
CDR3nt: TGCAGTGCTAGAGCAGAAGGGCGGTCCTACAATGAGCAGTTCTTC; CDR3aa: CSARAEGRSYNEQFF; j_gene: TRBJ2-1; v_gene: TRBV20-1; d_gene: -; abundance: -
CDR3nt: TGTGCCAGCAGTTGGGGACTAGCGGACCGTCAGTTCTTC; CDR3aa: CASSWGLADRQFF; j_gene: TRBJ2-1; v_gene: TRBV25-1; d_gene: TRBD2; abundance: -
CDR3nt: TGTGCCTGGAGACTAGCGGGAGGGAAAAACATTCAGTACTTC; CDR3aa: CAWRLAGGKNIQYF; j_gene: TRBJ2-4; v_gene: TRBV30; d_gene: TRBD2; abundance: few
CDR3nt: TGTGCCAGCAGCTTTATCAGAAGCCATAACTATGGCTACACCTTC; CDR3aa: CASSFIRSHNYGYTF; j_gene: TRBJ1-2; v_gene: TRBV7-2; d_gene: -; abundance: few
CDR3nt: TGTGCCAGCAGCGACGACACCCGGCCCTACAATGAGCAGTTCTTC; CDR3aa: CASSDDTRPYNEQFF; j_gene: TRBJ2-1; v_gene: TRBV6-4; d_gene: -; abundance: few
CDR3nt: TGTGCCAGCAGCGGCGCCGCAGCCCGATCTTCCGATGAGCAGTTCTTC; CDR3aa: CASSGAAARSSDEQFF; j_gene: TRBJ2-1; v_gene: TRBV28; d_gene: -; abundance: once
CDR3nt: TGTGCCAGCAGTCTGGGCGGGGGCGGGACATCGGACATTCAGTACTTC; CDR3aa: CASSLGGGGTSDIQYF; j_gene: TRBJ2-4; v_gene: TRBV12-3/TRBV12-4; d_gene: -; abundance: -
CDR3nt: TGTGCCAGCAGCTTAAATCCGACTGGGGCCAACGTCCTGACTTTC; CDR3aa: CASSLNPTGANVLTF; j_gene: TRBJ2-6; v_gene: TRBV7-3; d_gene: -; abundance: many
CDR3nt: TGCAGTGCTAGAGATAAGGGGAGGGGACAGTTTAATTCACCCCTCCACTTT; CDR3aa: CSARDKGRGQFNSPLHF; j_gene: TRBJ1-6; v_gene: TRBV20-1; d_gene: TRBD1; abundance: -
CDR3nt: TGCAGTGGGGGACTAGCGGGAGGCCGTGAGCAGTTCTTC; CDR3aa: CSGGLAGGREQFF; j_gene: TRBJ2-1; v_gene: TRBV20-1; d_gene: TRBD2; abundance: -
CDR3nt: TGCGCCAGCAGCAACATAAGGACTAGCGGGATCACAGATACGCAGTATTTT; CDR3aa: CASSNIRTSGITDTQYF; j_gene: TRBJ2-3; v_gene: TRBV4-1; d_gene: TRBD2; abundance: -
CDR3nt: TGTGCCAGCAGCTTCGGCCGGGAGGAGGGGGGAGGCTACACCTTC; CDR3aa: CASSFGREEGGGYTF; j_gene: TRBJ1-2; v_gene: TRBV7-2; d_gene: -; abundance: many
CDR3nt: TGTGCCAGCAGCTTACTGGTAGCGGGGTACAATGAGCAGTTCTTC; CDR3aa: CASSLLVAGYNEQFF; j_gene: TRBJ2-1; v_gene: TRBV7-4; d_gene: TRBD2; abundance: -
CDR3nt: TGTGCCAGCAAGAAGGGGAGTCAGCCCCAGCATTTT; CDR3aa: CASKKGSQPQHF; j_gene: TRBJ1-5; v_gene: TRBV6-2/TRBV6-3; d_gene: -; abundance: -
CDR3nt: TGTGCCAGCACCAGAACTTCAGGCAGCACAGATACGCAGTATTTT; CDR3aa: CASTRTSGSTDTQYF; j_gene: TRBJ2-3; v_gene: TRBV7-2; d_gene: -; abundance: many
CDR3nt: TGTGCCAGCAGCTTATTCGGGGATAACACTGAAGCTTTCTTT; CDR3aa: CASSLFGDNTEAFF; j_gene: TRBJ1-1; v_gene: TRBV7-9; d_gene: -; abundance: -
CDR3nt: TGTGCCAGCAGCTTAAGAGCTGAAAAACTGTTTTTT; CDR3aa: CASSLRAEKLFF; j_gene: TRBJ1-4; v_gene: TRBV7-2; d_gene: -; abundance: many
CDR3nt: TGTGCCAGCAGCTTACGGGTCGGTCTGGAGACAGACCACAATCAGCCCCAGCATTTT; CDR3aa: CASSLRVGLETDHNQPQHF; j_gene: TRBJ1-5; v_gene: TRBV7-2; d_gene: -; abundance: many
CDR3nt: TGTGCCAGCAGCTTAGGGACTAGCGGGAGGTACGCAGATACGCAGTATTTT; CDR3aa: CASSLGTSGRYADTQYF; j_gene: TRBJ2-3; v_gene: TRBV11-2; d_gene: TRBD2; abundance: -
CDR3nt: TGTGCCAGCAGCGTTGGCGGGGTCGGCAATGAGCAGTTCTTC; CDR3aa: CASSVGGVGNEQFF; j_gene: TRBJ2-1; v_gene: TRBV9; d_gene: -; abundance: -
CDR3nt: TGTGCCAGCAGCCCCTACAAGGGCACTGAAGCTTTCTTT; CDR3aa: CASSPYKGTEAFF; j_gene: TRBJ1-1; v_gene: TRBV7-2; d_gene: -; abundance: -
CDR3nt: TGTGCCAGCGGCCAGGATCCTAGCACAGATACGCAGTATTTT; CDR3aa: CASGQDPSTDTQYF; j_gene: TRBJ2-3; v_gene: TRBV12-3/TRBV12-4; d_gene: -; abundance: -
CDR3nt: TGTGCCAGCACCGAAGGGGGGAGGGGATACCAAGAGACCCAGTACTTC; CDR3aa: CASTEGGRGYQETQYF; j_gene: TRBJ2-5; v_gene: TRBV7-2; d_gene: -; abundance: many
CDR3nt: TGTGCCAGCAGCCAGACAGGGGGTACCTATGGCTACACCTTC; CDR3aa: CASSQTGGTYGYTF; j_gene: TRBJ1-2; v_gene: TRBV6-6; d_gene: TRBD1; abundance: few
CDR3nt: TGTGCCAGCAGTTACTCCCCGGGACCTGGTTCGTACAATGAGCAGTTCTTC; CDR3aa: CASSYSPGPGSYNEQFF; j_gene: TRBJ2-1; v_gene: TRBV6-5; d_gene: -; abundance: -
CDR3nt: TGTGCCAGCAGTTCCGACGGGGGGAAAAATGAAAAACTGTTTTTT; CDR3aa: CASSSDGGKNEKLFF; j_gene: TRBJ1-4; v_gene: TRBV28; d_gene: -; abundance: few
CDR3nt: TGTGCCAGCAGCTTAGATGGGGATGGGTCCTACAATGAGCAGTTCTTC; CDR3aa: CASSLDGDGSYNEQFF; j_gene: TRBJ2-1; v_gene: TRBV11-3; d_gene: -; abundance: -
CDR3nt: TGTGCCACCAGCAGAGCCCACAAGGAGCGGGAGGGCTGGGAAGATACGCAGTATTTT; CDR3aa: CATSRAHKEREGWEDTQYF; j_gene: TRBJ2-3; v_gene: TRBV15; d_gene: TRBD2; abundance: few
CDR3nt: TGTGCCAGCAGCTTGGCCGCGAGCCACCACCGGGACAGGGTAAACAATGAGCAGTTCTTC; CDR3aa: CASSLAASHHRDRVNNEQFF; j_gene: TRBJ2-1; v_gene: TRBV5-4; d_gene: TRBD1; abundance: -
CDR3nt: TGTGCCAGCAGTTTTAGCGGGAGAGACAGGGGAAATGAGCAGTTCTTC; CDR3aa: CASSFSGRDRGNEQFF; j_gene: TRBJ2-1; v_gene: TRBV12-3/TRBV12-4; d_gene: -; abundance: once
CDR3nt: TGTGCCAGCAGTTCAACGGGGTTGAATGAGCAGTTCTTC; CDR3aa: CASSSTGLNEQFF; j_gene: TRBJ2-1; v_gene: TRBV6-6; d_gene: -; abundance: -
CDR3nt: TGTGCCAGCAGACCCAGCGGTCAGAACCCTGAGCAGTTCTTC; CDR3aa: CASRPSGQNPEQFF; j_gene: TRBJ2-1; v_gene: TRBV7-2; d_gene: -; abundance: -
CDR3nt: TGTGCCAGCAGCTTAGAAGGGGGAAATAGCAATCAGCCCCAGCATTTT; CDR3aa: CASSLEGGNSNQPQHF; j_gene: TRBJ1-5; v_gene: TRBV7-6; d_gene: -; abundance: -
CDR3nt: TGTGCCACCAGTGATCACGGACTAGCGGGAGATACGCAGTATTTT; CDR3aa: CATSDHGLAGDTQYF; j_gene: TRBJ2-3; v_gene: TRBV24-1; d_gene: TRBD2; abundance: many
CDR3nt: TGTGCCAGCATGGGGAGTACGGCTGAGCAGTTCTTC; CDR3aa: CASMGSTAEQFF; j_gene: TRBJ2-1; v_gene: TRBV2; d_gene: -; abundance: few
CDR3nt: TGTGCCACCAGTGATTTCGCGGGAGGGCGCTACAATGAGCAGTTCTTC; CDR3aa: CATSDFAGGRYNEQFF; j_gene: TRBJ2-1; v_gene: TRBV24-1; d_gene: TRBD2; abundance: -
CDR3nt: TGTGCCAGCAGCCCGGCAGCGGGCAAAAACATTCAGTACTTC; CDR3aa: CASSPAAGKNIQYF; j_gene: TRBJ2-4; v_gene: TRBV7-9; d_gene: -; abundance: -
CDR3nt: TGTGCCACCTTAGATCTAAACATTCAGTACTTC; CDR3aa: CATLDLNIQYF; j_gene: TRBJ2-4; v_gene: TRBV6-2/TRBV6-3; d_gene: -; abundance: few
CDR3nt: TGTGCCACTCACCTGGACATGGGGCAAGACAATGAGCAGTTCTTC; CDR3aa: CATHLDMGQDNEQFF; j_gene: TRBJ2-1; v_gene: TRBV2; d_gene: -; abundance: -
CDR3nt: TGTGCCAGCAGCTTACCCAGGACTAGAGTACAAGAGACCCAGTACTTC; CDR3aa: CASSLPRTRVQETQYF; j_gene: TRBJ2-5; v_gene: TRBV7-2; d_gene: TRBD2; abundance: few
CDR3nt: TGTGCCAGCAGTAATACGGACAGCTACAATGAGCAGTTCTTC; CDR3aa: CASSNTDSYNEQFF; j_gene: TRBJ2-1; v_gene: TRBV7-2; d_gene: -; abundance: many
CDR3nt: TGTGCCAGTAGTATCGGAGTAGGGGCCTTGGACGAAAAACTGTTTTTT; CDR3aa: CASSIGVGALDEKLFF; j_gene: TRBJ1-4; v_gene: TRBV19; d_gene: -; abundance: -
CDR3nt: TGTGCCAGCACCCGGCCGGGTATCACTGAAGCTTTCTTT; CDR3aa: CASTRPGITEAFF; j_gene: TRBJ1-1; v_gene: TRBV6-1; d_gene: -; abundance: -
CDR3nt: TGCAGCGGCGAACAGCTCAATGAGCAGTTCTTC; CDR3aa: CSGEQLNEQFF; j_gene: TRBJ2-1; v_gene: TRBV29-1; d_gene: -; abundance: few